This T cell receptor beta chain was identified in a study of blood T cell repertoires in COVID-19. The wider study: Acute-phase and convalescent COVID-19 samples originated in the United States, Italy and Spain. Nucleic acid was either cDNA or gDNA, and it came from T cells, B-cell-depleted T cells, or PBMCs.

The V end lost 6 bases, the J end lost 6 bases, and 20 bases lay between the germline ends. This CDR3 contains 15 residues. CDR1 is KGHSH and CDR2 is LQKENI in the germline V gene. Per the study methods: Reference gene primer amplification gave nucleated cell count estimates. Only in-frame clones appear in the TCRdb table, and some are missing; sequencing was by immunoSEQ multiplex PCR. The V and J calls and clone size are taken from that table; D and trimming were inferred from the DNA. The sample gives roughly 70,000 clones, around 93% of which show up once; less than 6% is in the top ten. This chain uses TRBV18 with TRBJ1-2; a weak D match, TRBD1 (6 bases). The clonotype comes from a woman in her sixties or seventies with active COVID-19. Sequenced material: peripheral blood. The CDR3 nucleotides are TGTGCCAGCTCCGTCCTCGAAGGGACAAATAATGGCTACACCTTC. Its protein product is CASSVLEGTNNGYTF.